Each of the 21 T cell receptor beta chains below was sequenced from the same sample in a study of cytomegalovirus exposure and HLA in healthy donors. The PCR used 60 Vbeta and 13 Jbeta primers. TCRdb keeps only in-frame clones here, not all; method: immunoSEQ multiplex PCR. In the table there are more than 85,000 clones, around three quarters of which are singletons. Input material: PBMCs. Source of these receptors: a woman under 40 in good health and CMV-seronegative.

The rearrangement links TRBV4-3 to TRBJ2-5, with 13 bases that match TRBD2. Germline V gives CDR1 LGHNA, CDR2 YSLEER. The CDR3 length is 15 residues. Germline trimming cut 2 bases from V and 5 bases from J; bases unmatched to any gene: 2. In nucleotides, the CDR3 is TGCGCCAGCAGCCAAATACTAGCGGGAGGGGAGACCCAGTACTTC. The encoded protein is CASSQILAGGETQYF.

V usage is TRBV27 and J usage is TRBJ2-7; 12 bases map to TRBD2. V lost 6 bases and J lost 3; bases outside the gene matches: 6. This CDR3 is 15 amino acids long. Germline lookup yields CDR1 MNHEY and CDR2 SMNVEV (reference sequence). The chain's CDR3 is CASRTRLAGVYEQYF. The CDR3 DNA sequence: TGTGCCAGCAGGACAAGACTAGCGGGAGTCTACGAGCAGTACTTC.

In regard to this clone: Other nucleotide sequences from this sample produce the same CDR3. The gene calls are TRBV4-3 and TRBJ1-1; D is uncertain. Trimming pared 0 bases from V and 1 base from J, leaving 12 bases between. The length of the CDR3 is 16 residues. From germline, CDR1 is LGHNA and CDR2 YSLEER. The CDR3 nucleotides read TGCGCCAGCAGCCAAGATAGAGGGCAAGGGAACACTGAAGCTTTCTTT. Protein product: CASSQDRGQGNTEAFF.

The CDR3 sequence is CASSEIRGSYGYTF. The CDR3 nucleotides are TGTGCCAGCAGTGAGATACGAGGGAGCTATGGCTACACCTTC. The rearrangement joins TRBV5-6 to TRBJ1-2; D is uncertain. The germline V and J ends were trimmed by 5 bases and 4 bases, with 15 bases remaining between them. Germline V gene data show CDR1 as SGHDT and CDR2 as YYEEEE. This CDR3 has 14 residues.

V usage is TRBV30 and J usage is TRBJ2-7, with D perhaps TRBD1 (5 bases). The CDR3 length is 12 residues. The ends were cut back, 0 bases at V and 4 bases at J, with 7 bases in the middle. Germline V gives CDR1 GTSNPN, CDR2 SVGIG (reference sequence). Here the CDR3 DNA reads TGTGCCTGGAGTGTAGGGGCGTACGAGCAGTACTTC. Translating it yields CAWSVGAYEQYF.

J is TRBJ2-1 and V is TRBV7-2; possibly TRBD2 for D (6 bases). This CDR3 has 15 residues. V lost 2 bases to trimming and J lost 1 base, with 9 bases between them. Looked up from germline, CDR1 is SGHTA and CDR2 is FQGNSA. The CDR3 DNA sequence: TGTGCCAGCAGCTTACTGGGGGGTTCCTACAATGAGCAGTTCTTC. Amino acid sequence: CASSLLGGSYNEQFF.

This clone was observed a few times. This sequence joins TRBV10-3 and TRBJ2-3; 10 positions match TRBD2. Germline CDR1 ENHRY, CDR2 SYGVKD. The CDR3 is 15 amino acids. V lost 4 bases to trimming and J lost 1 base; unmatched junction nucleotides: 2. CDR3 DNA sequence: TGTGCCATCAGTGGGACTAGCGGAGGCACAGATACGCAGTATTTT. It translates to CAISGTSGGTDTQYF.

This clone was detected only once. The chain is built from TRBV18 and TRBJ1-2; the match to TRBD1 covers 8 bases. This CDR3 comprises 13 residues. Germline trimming cut 3 bases from V and 6 bases from J; bases unmatched to any gene: 3. Looked up from germline, CDR1 is KGHSH and CDR2 is LQKENI. In DNA, the CDR3 is TGTGCCAGCTCACCGACGGGACAGGATGGCTACACCTTC. Its protein is CASSPTGQDGYTF.

The gene calls are TRBV7-2 and TRBJ1-2, with 12 positions matching TRBD1. CDR3 length: 15 amino acids. The germline V gene has CDR1 SGHTA and CDR2 FQGNSA. Unmatched junction bases numbered 3, after V lost 3 bases and J lost 4 bases. CDR3 sequence: CASSFPGQGAYGYTF. In nucleotides, the CDR3 is TGTGCCAGCAGCTTCCCGGGACAGGGGGCCTATGGCTACACCTTC.

The chain joins TRBV6-5 to TRBJ2-7; D may be TRBD1 (6 bases). V was shortened by 6 bases and J by 5 bases, with 8 bases between the two germline ends. CDR1 and CDR2 from the germline V gene are MNHEY and SVGAGI. CDR3 length equals 11 residues. The CDR3 bases are TGTGCCAGCAGGCCAGGGGACGAGCAGTACTTC. Its protein is CASRPGDEQYF.

The gene calls are TRBV19 and TRBJ2-7; D gene unclear. Germline CDR1 reads LNHDA; CDR2 reads SQIVND (reference sequence). Trimming took 5 bases from V and 3 from J, leaving 14 bases between them. The CDR3 extends over 14 amino acids. The CDR3 here is CASSYDQESYEQYF. The CDR3 DNA reads as TGTGCCAGTAGTTACGACCAGGAAAGCTACGAGCAGTACTTC.

The rearrangement uses TRBV5-4 and TRBJ2-5, with 10 bases matching TRBD2. J was trimmed by 4 bases and V by 4 bases; bases with no gene match: 22. CDR1 and CDR2 (germline): SGHNT, YYREEE (reference sequence). The CDR3 is 20 residues long. The CDR3 here is CASSLTAVAGGPVSRETQYF. DNA of the CDR3: TGTGCCAGCAGCCTCACAGCGGTAGCGGGAGGCCCCGTGTCGAGAGAGACCCAGTACTTC. Full variable domain (rest looked up from reference TRBV5-4 and TRBJ2-5): ETGVTQSPTHLIKTRGQQVTLRCSSQSGHNTVSWYQQALGQGPQFIFQYYREEENGRGNFPPRFSGLQFPNYSSELNVNALELDDSALYLCASSLTAVAGGPVSRETQYFGPGTRLLVL.

This clone was seen once. The V gene is TRBV18, the J gene TRBJ1-1; TRBD1 agrees at 11 bases. Germline CDR1 reads KGHSH; CDR2 reads LQKENI. The junction had 7 bases not matched to a gene; V was cut back by 6 bases and J by 4 bases. CDR3 size: 15 residues. This chain's CDR3 is CASSLGQGVGTEAFF. DNA for the CDR3: TGTGCCAGCTCTCTGGGACAGGGGGTTGGCACTGAAGCTTTCTTT.

The chain is built from TRBV5-1 and TRBJ2-6, with D possibly being TRBD1 (6 bases). V was trimmed by 0 bases and J by 4 bases, leaving 11 bases between them. CDR3 length: 16 amino acids. CDR1 SGHRS and CDR2 YFSETQ come from the germline V gene. The CDR3 region has the DNA TGCGCCAGCAGCTTGGGGCCAGGGGCCGGGGCCAACGTCCTGACTTTC. The encoded protein is CASSLGPGAGANVLTF.

The V gene is TRBV9, the J gene TRBJ2-5, with D possibly TRBD2 on 7 matching bases. The CDR3 covers 14 residues. Trimming stripped 3 bases from V and 4 bases from J, with 13 bases between. CDR1 is SGDLS and CDR2 is YYNGEE in the germline V gene. The CDR3 bases are TGTGCCAGCAGCGAGGGGGGAGGGAGAGAGACCCAGTACTTC. Its translation is CASSEGGGRETQYF.

About this clone itself: Its ends do not fully match the called genes, so a read error is possible. The rearrangement links TRBV6-5 to TRBJ1-4; the D is unclear. Germline assignment: CDR1 MNHEY and CDR2 SVGAGI. The CDR3 is 14 amino acids. The DNA for the CDR3 is TGTGCCAGCAGTCACTCGTCGGAGAGTGAAAAACTGTTTTTT. As protein: CASSHSSESEKLFF.

The V gene is TRBV29-1, the J gene TRBJ2-1; a weak D match, TRBD1 (6 bases). Germline CDR1 reads SQVTM; CDR2 reads ANQGSEA. This CDR3 region has 12 residues. Between the trimmed V and J ends, which lost 6 bases and 8 bases, there was a span of 14 bases. CDR3 loop: CSVKGHPDEQFF. In nucleotides, the CDR3 is TGCAGCGTAAAGGGACACCCGGATGAGCAGTTCTTC.

The V call is TRBV2, the J call TRBJ2-2; perhaps TRBD1 as D (8 bases). With 7 bases removed from V and 7 bases from J, the gap between germline ends came to 22 bases. The germline gives CDR1 SNHLY, CDR2 FYNNEI. The CDR3 sequence is 16 residues long. CDR3 region: CASMEGQGASGGELFF. CDR3 coding DNA: TGTGCCAGCATGGAGGGCCAGGGGGCTAGCGGCGGGGAGCTGTTTTTT.

This clone has just a few counts. The chain employs TRBV6-5 and TRBJ2-7, with TRBD2 matching over 10 bases. The V gene end was trimmed by 4 bases and the J gene end by 6 bases; junction bases not matched to a gene: 9. Germline assignment: CDR1 MNHEY and CDR2 SVGAGI. The CDR3 runs 15 residues. This chain's CDR3 is CASSLLAGTFGEQYF. CDR3 DNA sequence: TGTGCCAGCAGTTTACTAGCGGGAACCTTTGGCGAGCAGTACTTC.

This chain joins TRBV18 and TRBJ1-2; 8 bases map to TRBD1. The V gene end was trimmed by 3 bases and the J gene end by 8 bases; junction bases not matched to a gene: 11. CDR1 KGHSH and CDR2 LQKENI come from the germline V gene. The CDR3 length is 15 residues. CDR3 coding DNA: TGTGCCAGCTCACCTCAGGGGGCAGGACCATCCGGCTACACCTTC. It translates to CASSPQGAGPSGYTF.

This rearrangement joins TRBV28 to TRBJ1-1; TRBD1 aligns across 7 bases. This CDR3 is built from 21 residues. V was clipped by 5 bases and J by 0 bases; unmatched bases: 24. The germline gives CDR1 MDHEN, CDR2 SYDVKM. The CDR3 protein is CASSIYRGSVWDISMNTEAFF. The CDR3 DNA is TGTGCCAGCAGTATATACAGGGGTTCGGTGTGGGATATATCAATGAACACTGAAGCTTTCTTT.